The rows below give T cell receptor beta chains drawn from one sample of a study of a mutant IDH1 vaccine in newly diagnosed glioma. No antigen has been assigned to these receptors. Sequencing used immunoSEQ multiplex PCR; TCRdb keeps in-frame clones, though not all of them. The sample holds over 50,000 clones; about 80% are singletons and the top ten take over 4.5%. The sequences come from PBMCs, collected from a glioma patient whose treatment included an IDH1 peptide vaccine. All receptors come from a middle-aged woman with glioma. Some clones in this sample may be carry-over from other donors' samples. Both conserved end residues are part of each CDR3. The order of the fields is D gene, V gene, clone size, J gene, CDR3 protein, CDR3 DNA. A D gene is named only where the DNA matches it firmly. Rows give clone size only sometimes, using once, few, many, or a class for an expanded clone.

NA	TRBV10-3	NA	TRBJ2-2	CAIRGSANTGELFF	TGTGCCATCCGCGGTAGCGCGAACACCGGGGAGCTGTTTTTT
NA	TRBV15	NA	TRBJ1-1	CATSRDRVWGTEAFF	TGTGCCACCAGCAGAGACAGGGTCTGGGGAACTGAAGCTTTCTTT
NA	TRBV29-1	NA	TRBJ2-3	CSMREGADTQYF	TGCAGCATGCGAGAGGGAGCAGATACGCAGTATTTT
TRBD1	TRBV4-3	NA	TRBJ1-5	CASSQKALGQGEVNQPQHF	TGCGCCAGCAGCCAAAAGGCCCTAGGACAGGGTGAGGTCAATCAGCCCCAGCATTTT
TRBD1	TRBV6-5	NA	TRBJ2-7	CASRRGTGGSYEQYF	TGTGCCAGCAGGCGGGGGACAGGGGGCTCCTACGAGCAGTACTTC
NA	TRBV19	NA	TRBJ1-2	CASSIDGGGYTF	TGTGCCAGTAGTATCGATGGGGGCGGCTACACCTTC
NA	TRBV25-1	few	TRBJ1-3	CASSLTTGNTIYF	TGTGCCAGCAGCTTGACAACTGGAAACACCATATATTTT
NA	TRBV15	few	TRBJ1-4	CATSRVRGSTNEKLFF	TGTGCCACCAGCAGAGTACGAGGGTCAACTAATGAAAAACTGTTTTTT
NA	TRBV9	NA	TRBJ2-1	CASSVGTSYNEQFF	TGTGCCAGCAGCGTAGGGACCAGCTACAATGAGCAGTTCTTC
TRBD1	TRBV19	once	TRBJ2-7	CASSPRQGIPYEQYF	TGTGCCAGTAGTCCACGACAGGGGATTCCCTACGAGCAGTACTTC
TRBD1	TRBV30	NA	TRBJ1-6	CAWRNRGHSPLHF	TGTGCCTGGAGGAACAGGGGGCATTCACCCCTCCACTTT
NA	TRBV6-1	few	TRBJ1-1	CASRVESGGATEAFF	TGTGCCAGCAGGGTTGAAAGTGGGGGGGCCACTGAAGCTTTCTTT
TRBD1	TRBV9	NA	TRBJ2-5	CASSGQGPRETQYF	TGTGCCAGCAGCGGACAGGGGCCCCGGGAGACCCAGTACTTC
NA	TRBV27	NA	TRBJ2-5	CASSSDRWETQYF	TGTGCCAGCAGTTCTGACAGGTGGGAGACCCAGTACTTC
NA	TRBV4-3	NA	TRBJ1-2	CASSQVPADGYGYTF	TGCGCCAGCAGCCAAGTTCCGGCCGACGGCTATGGCTACACCTTC
TRBD1	TRBV5-1	NA	TRBJ1-2	CASSITGTGGSGYTF	TGCGCCAGCAGCATAACCGGGACAGGGGGAAGTGGCTACACCTTC
NA	TRBV30	NA	TRBJ1-1	CAWSVRGDTEAFF	TGTGCCTGGAGTGTACGGGGGGACACTGAAGCTTTCTTT
NA	TRBV18	NA	TRBJ1-4	CASSMSELNEKLFF	TGTGCCAGCTCTATGAGCGAGTTGAACGAAAAACTGTTTTTT
NA	TRBV27	NA	TRBJ1-5	CASSLSGYSNQPQHF	TGTGCCAGCAGTTTGAGTGGGTATAGCAATCAGCCCCAGCATTTT
NA	TRBV11-1	few	TRBJ1-2	CASSFYPGEGYTF	TGTGCCAGCAGCTTTTACCCAGGAGAGGGCTACACCTTC
NA	TRBV2	once	TRBJ1-5	CASSPWDSNQPQHF	TGTGCCAGCAGTCCCTGGGACAGCAATCAGCCCCAGCATTTT
NA	TRBV2	NA	TRBJ2-2	CASRWNTGELFF	TGTGCCAGCAGGTGGAACACCGGGGAGCTGTTTTTT
TRBD1	TRBV18	NA	TRBJ1-6	CASSPLGTGGYNSPLHF	TGTGCCAGCTCACCGCTCGGGACAGGGGGCTATAATTCACCCCTCCACTTT
NA	TRBV5-1	once	TRBJ1-1	CASSMRSTNTEAFF	TGCGCCAGCAGCATGAGGTCCACGAACACTGAAGCTTTCTTT
NA	TRBV9	NA	TRBJ2-3	CASSVEGGDTQYF	TGTGCCAGCAGCGTAGAAGGGGGAGATACGCAGTATTTT
NA	TRBV6-5	few	TRBJ2-2	CASSYSPSRNTGELFF	TGTGCCAGCAGTTACTCGCCTAGTCGGAACACCGGGGAGCTGTTTTTT
NA	TRBV19	NA	TRBJ2-5	CASSIGPIVQETQYF	TGTGCCAGTAGTATCGGACCTATAGTCCAAGAGACCCAGTACTTC
NA	TRBV6-5	once	TRBJ2-7	CASRTGTPPVEQYF	TGTGCCAGCAGGACCGGGACACCTCCAGTGGAGCAGTACTTC
NA	TRBV29-1	NA	TRBJ2-1	CSVEKGSSYNEQFF	TGCAGCGTGGAAAAGGGGAGCTCCTACAATGAGCAGTTCTTC
TRBD1	TRBV7-9	NA	TRBJ1-2	CASRKGAGGAVGGYTF	TGTGCCAGCAGGAAGGGTGCAGGGGGTGCAGTAGGCGGCTACACCTTC
TRBD1	TRBV19	NA	TRBJ1-1	CASSVTGGSTEAFF	TGTGCCAGTAGTGTAACAGGGGGGAGCACTGAAGCTTTCTTT
NA	TRBV5-1	NA	TRBJ2-2	CASTPVALANTGELFF	TGCGCCAGCACCCCGGTTGCGCTAGCCAACACCGGGGAGCTGTTTTTT
NA	TRBV5-1	NA	TRBJ1-3	CASSLWAGSGNTIYF	TGCGCCAGCAGCTTGTGGGCAGGCTCTGGAAACACCATATATTTT
NA	TRBV6-5	NA	TRBJ2-2	CASSYGLAGELFF	TGTGCCAGCAGTTACGGCCTCGCCGGGGAGCTGTTTTTT
NA	TRBV5-5	NA	TRBJ1-2	CASSRHVEVTYGYTF	TGTGCCAGCAGCCGACACGTGGAGGTCACCTATGGCTACACCTTC
TRBD1	TRBV7-2	once	TRBJ2-2	CASSPSRDRVTNTGELFF	TGTGCCAGCAGCCCGAGCCGGGACAGGGTCACGAACACCGGGGAGCTGTTTTTT
NA	TRBV7-6	NA	TRBJ1-4	CASSFSRASEKLFF	TGTGCCAGCAGCTTCAGCAGGGCTAGTGAAAAACTGTTTTTT
NA	TRBV4-3	few	TRBJ1-4	CASSPNSLATNEKLFF	TGCGCCAGCAGCCCGAACAGTCTTGCAACTAATGAAAAACTGTTTTTT
NA	TRBV11-2	NA	TRBJ1-1	CASSPTGNTEAFF	TGTGCCAGCAGCCCGACAGGGAACACTGAAGCTTTCTTT
NA	TRBV15	few	TRBJ1-4	CATSREGSAGEKLFF	TGTGCCACCAGCAGAGAGGGCTCAGCGGGGGAAAAACTGTTTTTT
NA	TRBV25-1	NA	TRBJ2-7	CASKSGRNPPYEQYF	TGTGCCAGCAAGTCGGGACGAAACCCTCCCTACGAGCAGTACTTC
TRBD1	TRBV5-1	NA	TRBJ1-3	CASSLKTGPSVGAGNTIYF	TGCGCCAGCAGCTTGAAGACAGGGCCCTCGGTCGGAGCTGGAAACACCATATATTTT
TRBD1	TRBV2	NA	TRBJ2-2	CASSETGLSTGELFF	TGTGCCAGCAGCGAGACAGGGTTAAGCACCGGGGAGCTGTTTTTT
TRBD1	TRBV6-1	NA	TRBJ1-2	CASSEDRGNSYGYTF	TGTGCCAGCAGTGAAGACAGGGGGAATAGCTATGGCTACACCTTC
NA	TRBV7-2	NA	TRBJ2-1	CASSPLQGYNEQFF	TGTGCCAGCAGCCCACTCCAGGGCTACAATGAGCAGTTCTTC
NA	TRBV29-1	NA	TRBJ2-7	CSVLLGGSLYEQYF	TGCAGCGTCCTCCTTGGGGGCTCTCTCTACGAGCAGTACTTC
TRBD1	TRBV6-5	few	TRBJ1-5	CASRRDRADQPQHF	TGTGCCAGCAGAAGAGACAGGGCGGATCAGCCCCAGCATTTT
NA	TRBV19	NA	TRBJ2-7	CASSIEDGAGQQYF	TGTGCCAGTAGTATAGAGGACGGTGCCGGGCAGCAGTACTTC
TRBD2	TRBV7-9	NA	TRBJ2-1	CASTTSGGLSSYNEQFF	TGTGCCAGCACGACTAGCGGGGGGCTCAGCTCCTACAATGAGCAGTTCTTC
NA	TRBV7-9	NA	TRBJ2-3	CASSPPLGSADTQYF	TGTGCCAGCTCCCCACCGCTGGGAAGCGCAGATACGCAGTATTTT
TRBD1	TRBV7-9	NA	TRBJ1-1	CASSLVGRGRGTEAFF	TGTGCCAGCAGCTTAGTGGGCAGGGGGCGAGGAACTGAAGCTTTCTTT
TRBD1	TRBV7-9	once	TRBJ1-5	CASSLEIGGRGNQPQHF	TGTGCCAGCAGCTTAGAGATAGGGGGCAGGGGCAATCAGCCCCAGCATTTT
NA	TRBV2	NA	TRBJ1-2	CASTPRAIDGYTF	TGTGCCAGCACCCCCCGGGCAATCGATGGCTACACCTTC
TRBD1	TRBV30	NA	TRBJ1-2	CAWSGRGPNYGYTF	TGTGCCTGGAGTGGAAGGGGGCCGAACTATGGCTACACCTTC